This TCR beta chain originates from a study of T cell repertoires in ileal Crohn's disease. About the research overall: Biopsies of the neoterminal ileum at postoperative colonoscopy form M6 samples. Findings of the study overall: Within the first postoperative year, endoscopy came at median about 6.9 months. Sorted CD8 T cells held more high-frequency clones than CD4.

This clone appeared once. Its specificity is not known. Assay: immunoSEQ multiplex PCR; the TCRdb copy retains only in-frame clones and omits some. The sample lists 10,000 to 15,000 clones, approximately 85% occurring once. The ends lost 3 bases at V and 3 bases at J; junction bases unmatched: 4. The CDR3 sequence is 14 residues long. Germline V gene data show CDR1 as SGHRS and CDR2 as YFSETQ. Time point given: neoterminal ileum biopsy at postoperative endoscopy, about 6 months after surgery. Patients were adults with ileal or ileocolonic Crohn's disease needing resection. The chain couples TRBV5-1 to TRBJ2-5, with TRBD2 identical over 8 bases. Material: ileal tissue. This TCR was recovered from an adult with Crohn's disease. The CDR3 DNA sequence: TGCGCCAGCAGCTCCCGGGGACTAGAAGAGACCCAGTACTTC. It is translated as CASSSRGLEETQYF.